This T cell receptor (beta chain) was sequenced in a study of blood T cell repertoires in COVID-19. Study-wide context: Sample material is recorded as cDNA or gDNA derived from T cells, B-cell-depleted T cells, or PBMCs.

The germline V and J ends were trimmed by 0 bases and 4 bases, with 14 bases remaining between them. Germline V lookup: CDR1 SGHNT, CDR2 YENEEA. This CDR3 has 16 residues. Per the authors' pipeline: The authors estimated nucleated cell counts from reference gene primer amplification. Assay: immunoSEQ multiplex PCR; the TCRdb copy retains only in-frame clones and omits some. From that table come the V and J calls and clone size; the DNA was used to work out D and trimming. The table shows some 180,000 clones, with around four fifths occurring only once. Enrolled during active infection, Seattle patients were then followed longitudinally.

The sequence came from a woman older than 75 with COVID-19, enrolled during active disease. This chain links TRBV11-3 with TRBJ2-3; TRBD2 might be the D (7 bases). The sequenced sample was peripheral blood. CDR3 residues: CASSLDHTGGADTQYF. The CDR3 bases are TGTGCCAGCAGCTTAGATCATACGGGGGGCGCAGATACGCAGTATTTT.